Reported below is one T cell receptor beta chain. Its cognate antigen has yet to be identified. Per-base qualities were not stored, and no clone one base away is much larger. TCRbeta CDR3 regions were amplified from genomic DNA by means of the immunoSEQ Assay, a bias-controlled multiplex PCR. The original methods were these. The number of nucleated cells in each sample was estimated by amplification of reference gene primers within the assay. To quantify the absolute abundance of each unique TCRbeta CDR3 rearrangement, sequence reads were collapsed and filtered. For each sample, productive Simpson clonality was calculated by taking the square root of Simpson's diversity index across productive rearrangements. Imported from immuneACCESS, the table was reduced by TCRdb to in-frame sequences with V and J called. These copies leave out some clones; in studies compared against another copy, an unresolved V gene accounts for under half, and the cause of the remainder is not known. The DNA gave D and trimming, while V, J and clone size come from that table. Within this sample are more than 250,000 clones, with around four fifths of them counted one time only. Of the sample, about 1.2% falls within the top ten clones.

Reading from cysteine to phenylalanine, the CDR3 counts 15 amino acids. Left in the record is the CDR3 DNA by itself, 45 bases read in frame from the first base. In the germline V gene, CDR1 corresponds to MDHEN and CDR2 to SYDVKM. At the junction V is shortened by 4 bases and J by 1 base; bases outside the gene matches: 5. The entry originates in a study of blood T cell repertoires in COVID-19 (dated by TCRdb to 2018 to 2021). For the study in its entirety: Samples from collaborators originated in the United States, Italy and Spain and spanned both the acute and convalescent phases of COVID-19. The prospective study material was composed of cDNA or gDNA derived from T cells, B-cell-depleted T cells, or PBMCs. The dataset comprised deeply sampled blood TCRbeta repertoires from subjects exposed to, actively infected with, or recovered from COVID-19. The repertoires were released in a freely available public database intended as a resource for research on the immune response to SARS-CoV-2. The samples were drawn from the first 160 participants of the ongoing ImmuneRACE study and from 1,200 or so subjects provided by 6 global collaborators. A de-identified subject ID, COVID-19 status, age in years and sex were almost always included in the sample metadata. Where available, HLA class I and class II types were taken from metadata supplied by the sample provider and were not determined by assay-based typing. Broader findings and caveats from the paper: How much clinical and demographic metadata was included differed by source and by participant, and the metadata was provided uncurated.

Whole blood was collected in K2EDTA tubes by collaborating institutions according to the institutions' own protocols. For TCRbeta analysis, collaborator samples were shipped as frozen whole blood, as isolated PBMCs, or as DNA extracted from either sample type. The receptor comes from a woman in her forties or fifties with acute or convalescent COVID-19. The source material was peripheral blood. This sequence uses TRBV28 and TRBJ2-3, with 7 bases in between that match TRBD1. CDR3 region: CASSSGGQGTDTQYF. Read as DNA, the sequence is TGTGCCAGCAGTTCGGGCGGACAGGGCACAGATACGCAGTATTTT.